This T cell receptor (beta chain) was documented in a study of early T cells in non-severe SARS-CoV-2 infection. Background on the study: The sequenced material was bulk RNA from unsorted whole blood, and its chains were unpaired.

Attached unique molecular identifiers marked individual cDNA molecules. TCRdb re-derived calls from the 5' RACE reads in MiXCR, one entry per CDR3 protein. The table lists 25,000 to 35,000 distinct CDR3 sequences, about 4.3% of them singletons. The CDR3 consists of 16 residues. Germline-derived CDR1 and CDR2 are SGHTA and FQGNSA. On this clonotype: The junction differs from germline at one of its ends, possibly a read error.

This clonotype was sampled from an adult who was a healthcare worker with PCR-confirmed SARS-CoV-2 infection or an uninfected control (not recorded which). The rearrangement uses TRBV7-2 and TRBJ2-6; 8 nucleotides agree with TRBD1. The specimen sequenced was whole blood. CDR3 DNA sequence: TGTGCCAGCAGCCAGATTCAGGGGGCTGGGCCCAACGTCCTGACTTTC. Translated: CASSQIQGAGPNVLTF.